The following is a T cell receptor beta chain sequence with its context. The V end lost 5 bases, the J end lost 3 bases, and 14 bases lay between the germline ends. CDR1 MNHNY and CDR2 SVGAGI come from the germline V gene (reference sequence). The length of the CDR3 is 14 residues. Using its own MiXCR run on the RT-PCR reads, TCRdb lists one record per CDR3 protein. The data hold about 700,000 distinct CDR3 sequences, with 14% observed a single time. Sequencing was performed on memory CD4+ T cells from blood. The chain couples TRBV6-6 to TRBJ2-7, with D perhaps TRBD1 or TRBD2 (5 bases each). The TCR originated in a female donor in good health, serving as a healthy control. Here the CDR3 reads CASSKSGTDYEQYF. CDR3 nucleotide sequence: TGTGCCAGCAGTAAATCCGGGACGGACTACGAGCAGTACTTC.